This is a list of T cell receptor beta chains from one sample in a study of blood T cell repertoires in COVID-19. Data came from immunoSEQ multiplex PCR; TCRdb stores just in-frame clones and leaves some out. The sample lists approximately 97,000 clones, around nine tenths seen once, with over 2% in the top ten. The sequenced sample consisted of peripheral blood. These receptors all stem from a man aged 45-60 years with active COVID-19. Both conserved end residues are part of each CDR3. Fields, in order: D gene, V gene, J gene, CDR3 protein, CDR3 DNA. The D gene is left open where the match is weak.

D: .; V: TRBV11-2; J: TRBJ2-5; CDR3: CASTLGGARSATQYF; DNA: TGTGCCAGCACCCTTGGGGGGGCCCGGTCTGCGACCCAGTACTTC
D: TRBD2; V: TRBV2; J: TRBJ2-7; CDR3: CASSGRLAGYSSYEQYF; DNA: TGTGCCAGCAGTGGCCGACTAGCGGGGTACAGCTCCTACGAGCAGTACTTC
D: TRBD2; V: TRBV27; J: TRBJ2-7; CDR3: CASRLAGGGYEQYF; DNA: TGTGCCAGCAGATTAGCGGGAGGTGGCTACGAGCAGTACTTC
D: TRBD2; V: TRBV5-1; J: TRBJ2-2; CDR3: CASSLSNPGLAGRLGGELFF; DNA: TGCGCCAGCAGCTTGTCGAACCCGGGACTAGCGGGGAGGCTCGGCGGGGAGCTGTTTTTT
D: .; V: TRBV27; J: TRBJ2-7; CDR3: CASSFFDRMTYEQYF; DNA: TGTGCCAGCAGTTTCTTCGACAGGATGACCTACGAGCAGTACTTC
D: .; V: TRBV5-4; J: TRBJ2-5; CDR3: CASSSPDRGFQETQYF; DNA: TGTGCCAGCAGTTCCCCGGACAGAGGATTCCAAGAGACCCAGTACTTC
D: .; V: TRBV3-1/TRBV3-2; J: TRBJ2-5; CDR3: CASSSAVSGAYQETQYF; DNA: TGTGCCAGCAGCTCCGCGGTGAGCGGAGCTTACCAAGAGACCCAGTACTTC
D: .; V: TRBV5-4; J: TRBJ2-1; CDR3: CASSLEGGGEQFF; DNA: TGTGCCAGCAGCTTGGAGGGAGGCGGTGAGCAGTTCTTC
D: .; V: TRBV7-8; J: TRBJ1-4; CDR3: CASSSFRDSNEKLFF; DNA: TGTGCCAGCAGCTCCTTCAGGGACTCTAATGAAAAACTGTTTTTT
D: TRBD1; V: TRBV6-5; J: TRBJ1-1; CDR3: CATAGGATEAFF; DNA: TGTGCCACCGCAGGGGGTGCGACTGAAGCTTTCTTT
D: .; V: TRBV7-2; J: TRBJ2-3; CDR3: CASSLAGAKQIYTDTQYF; DNA: TGTGCCAGCAGCTTAGCGGGGGCCAAACAAATATACACAGATACGCAGTATTTT
D: .; V: TRBV9; J: TRBJ1-2; CDR3: CASSVPDIPNYGYTF; DNA: TGTGCCAGCAGCGTGCCGGACATCCCTAACTATGGCTACACCTTC
D: .; V: TRBV11-2; J: TRBJ2-3; CDR3: CASKEGRATDTQYF; DNA: TGTGCCAGCAAGGAGGGCCGGGCCACAGATACGCAGTATTTT
D: .; V: TRBV7-2; J: TRBJ2-1; CDR3: CASSSASRDEQFF; DNA: TGTGCCAGCAGCTCCGCAAGCAGGGATGAGCAGTTCTTC
D: TRBD1; V: TRBV15; J: TRBJ2-7; CDR3: CATSITGARGSYEQYF; DNA: TGTGCCACCAGCATTACAGGGGCGAGAGGATCCTACGAGCAGTACTTC